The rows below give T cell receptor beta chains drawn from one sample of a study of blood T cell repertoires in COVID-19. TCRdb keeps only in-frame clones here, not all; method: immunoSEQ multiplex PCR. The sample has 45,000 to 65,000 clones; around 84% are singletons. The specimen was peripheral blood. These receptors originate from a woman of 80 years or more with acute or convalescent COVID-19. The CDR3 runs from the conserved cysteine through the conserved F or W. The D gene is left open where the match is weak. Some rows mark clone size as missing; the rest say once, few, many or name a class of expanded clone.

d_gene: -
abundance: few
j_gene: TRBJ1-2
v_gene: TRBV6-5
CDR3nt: TGTGCCAGCAGCTCTCAGGGAGGCGATGGCTACACCTTC
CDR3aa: CASSSQGGDGYTF

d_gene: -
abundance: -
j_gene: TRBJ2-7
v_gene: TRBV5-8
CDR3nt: TGTGCCAGCAGCTTGGTCAGGGTCTACGAGCAGTACTTC
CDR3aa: CASSLVRVYEQYF

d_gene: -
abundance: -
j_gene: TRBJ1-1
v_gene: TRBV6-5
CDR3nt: TGTGCCAGCAAACGCGATATCGGGAACACTGAAGCTTTCTTT
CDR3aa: CASKRDIGNTEAFF

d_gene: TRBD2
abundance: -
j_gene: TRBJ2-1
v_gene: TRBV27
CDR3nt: TGTGCCAGCACCCTCGCTAGCGGGGGCCGTGGGGCCTACAATGAGCAGTTCTTC
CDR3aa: CASTLASGGRGAYNEQFF

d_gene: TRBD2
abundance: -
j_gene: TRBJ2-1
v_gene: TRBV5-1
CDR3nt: TGCGCCAGCAGCGGCGGGGGACTAGCGGGGATCAATGAGCAGTTCTTC
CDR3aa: CASSGGGLAGINEQFF

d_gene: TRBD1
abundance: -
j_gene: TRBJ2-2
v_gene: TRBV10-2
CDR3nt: TGCGCCAGCCGGGACAGGAACACCGGGGAGCTGTTTTTT
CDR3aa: CASRDRNTGELFF

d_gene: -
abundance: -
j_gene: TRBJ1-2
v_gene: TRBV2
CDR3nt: TGTGCCAGCGCAGCTAACTATGGCTACACCTTC
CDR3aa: CASAANYGYTF

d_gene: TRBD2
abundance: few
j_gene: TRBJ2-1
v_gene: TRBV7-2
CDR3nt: TGTGCCAGCAGCGCGCCGGGACTAGTTAACAATGAGCAGTTCTTC
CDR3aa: CASSAPGLVNNEQFF

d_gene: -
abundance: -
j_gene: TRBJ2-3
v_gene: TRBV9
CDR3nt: TGTGCCAGCAGCTCGAGGATAGATACGCAGTATTTT
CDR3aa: CASSSRIDTQYF

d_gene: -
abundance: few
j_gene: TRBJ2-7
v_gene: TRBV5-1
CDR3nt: TGCGCCAGCAGTCCCGGGTCCTCCTACGAGCAGTACTTC
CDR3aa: CASSPGSSYEQYF

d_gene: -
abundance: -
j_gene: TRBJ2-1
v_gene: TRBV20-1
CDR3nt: TGCAGTGTACCTCGGGGAAGCGAGCAGTTCTTC
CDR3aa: CSVPRGSEQFF

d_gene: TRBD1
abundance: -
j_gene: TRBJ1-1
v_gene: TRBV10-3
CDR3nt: TGTGCCATCAGGGACAGGGGGGAGACTGAAGCTTTCTTT
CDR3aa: CAIRDRGETEAFF

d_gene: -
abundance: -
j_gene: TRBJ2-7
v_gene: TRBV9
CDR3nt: TGTGCCAGCAGCGTAGATGGCACTAGCGAGCAGTACTTC
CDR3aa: CASSVDGTSEQYF

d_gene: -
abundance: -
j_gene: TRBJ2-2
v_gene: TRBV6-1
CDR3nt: TGTGCCAGCGGTTCAGGTCGGGGGACGGACGGGGAGCTGTTTTTT
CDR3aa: CASGSGRGTDGELFF

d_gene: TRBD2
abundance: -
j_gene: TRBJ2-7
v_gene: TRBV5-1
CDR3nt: TGCGCCAGCAGCCATATAATGACTAGCGGGGGTTCCTACGAGCAGTACTTC
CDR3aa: CASSHIMTSGGSYEQYF

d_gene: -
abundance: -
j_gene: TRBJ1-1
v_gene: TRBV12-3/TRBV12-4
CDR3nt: TGTGCCAGCAGATCGACTGGGAACACTGAAGCTTTCTTT
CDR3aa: CASRSTGNTEAFF

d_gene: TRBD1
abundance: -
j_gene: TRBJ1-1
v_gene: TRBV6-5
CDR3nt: TGTGCCAGCAGTTACGGGCAGGGACAGGGAGCTTTCTTT
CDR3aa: CASSYGQGQGAFF

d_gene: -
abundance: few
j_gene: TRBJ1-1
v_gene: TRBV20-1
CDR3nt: TGCAGTGCTGCACGGGGCACTGAAGCTTTCTTT
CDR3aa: CSAARGTEAFF

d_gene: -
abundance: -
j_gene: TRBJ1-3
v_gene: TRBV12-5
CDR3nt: TGTGCTAGTTCTCACTGGAGCTCTGGAAGCACCATATATTTT
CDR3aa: CASSHWSSGSTIYF

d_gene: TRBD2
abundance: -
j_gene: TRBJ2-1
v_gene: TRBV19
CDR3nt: TGTGCCAGTGCCCGGACTAGCGGGGGTTACAATGAGCAGTTCTTC
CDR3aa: CASARTSGGYNEQFF

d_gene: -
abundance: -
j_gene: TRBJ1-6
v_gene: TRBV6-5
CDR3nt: TGTGCCAGCAGTTACCTGACAGATTCACCCCTCCACTTT
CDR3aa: CASSYLTDSPLHF

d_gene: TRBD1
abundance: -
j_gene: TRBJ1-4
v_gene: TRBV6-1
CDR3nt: TGTGCCAGCAGTGAATCGAGGGGACAGAGGAATGAAAAACTGTTTTTT
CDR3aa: CASSESRGQRNEKLFF

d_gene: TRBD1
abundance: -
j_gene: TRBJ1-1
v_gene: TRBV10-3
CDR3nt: TGTGCCATCAGTGGTCAGGGGGACACTGAAGCTTTCTTT
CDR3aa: CAISGQGDTEAFF

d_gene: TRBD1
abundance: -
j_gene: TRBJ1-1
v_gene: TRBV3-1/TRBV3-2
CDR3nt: TGTGCCAGCAGCCACACAGGGGAGAGGACTGAAGCTTTCTTT
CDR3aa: CASSHTGERTEAFF

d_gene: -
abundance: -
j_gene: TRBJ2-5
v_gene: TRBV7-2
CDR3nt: TGTGCCAGCAGCTTACAAAGTGGGAGGGAGACCCAGTACTTC
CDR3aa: CASSLQSGRETQYF

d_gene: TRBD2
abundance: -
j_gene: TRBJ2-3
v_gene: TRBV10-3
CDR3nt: TGTGCCATCAGTGAGGGGCTAGCGGGGAGCACAGATACGCAGTATTTT
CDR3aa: CAISEGLAGSTDTQYF